This is a list of T cell receptor beta chains from one sample in a study of T cells after yellow fever vaccination. TCRdb independently ran MiXCR on the 5' RACE reads; one entry per CDR3 protein. The table records about 120,000 distinct CDR3 sequences, more than 5.5% of them present only once. Sequencing was performed on CD4+ T cells sorted from PBMCs, taken about 41 days after the first yellow fever vaccination. These TCRs come from a man aged 18 to 30 who received the YFV17D yellow fever vaccine. Both conserved end residues are part of each CDR3.

v_call,cdr3_aa
TRBV10-1,CASSGIGTSGEAFF
TRBV7-2,CASTDRGGSYNEQFF
TRBV5-1,CASSSEGEIIQYF
TRBV7-8,CASSPLWDSNQPQHF
TRBV20-1,CSARTGGGYEQYF
TRBV27,CASSLRTGSYEQYF
TRBV20-1,CSASLTHPTDTQYF
TRBV5-1,CASSFLGVDTQYF
TRBV9,CASSVYSGTNQETQYF
TRBV20-1,CSARDLRAKETQYF
TRBV12-3/TRBV12-4,CASSLAGPRAWGNEQFF
TRBV7-2,CASSEGGTGANYGYTF
TRBV6-5,CATQKGPHTDTQYF
TRBV4-3,CASSQEPRGAGEQFF
TRBV20-1,CSASTGTAGGQPQHF
TRBV5-2,CAMGPGVKFYGYTF